These T cell receptor beta chains were read from a single sample in a study of blood T cell repertoires in COVID-19. Clones were sequenced by immunoSEQ multiplex PCR, and TCRdb holds only the in-frame ones, with some missing. This table has 40,000 or so clones, roughly nine tenths appearing once. Material for sequencing was peripheral blood. Receptor source: a man aged 60 to 69 with COVID-19, enrolled during active disease. Both conserved end residues are part of each CDR3. A D gene is named only where the DNA matches it firmly. Clone size, where shown, is once, few, many, or a class for clones that have expanded.

V gene	clone size	J gene	D gene	CDR3 protein	CDR3 DNA
TRBV5-6	-	TRBJ2-1	-	CASSSILDPEVLDEQFF	TGTGCCAGCAGCTCGATCTTAGACCCTGAGGTACTCGATGAGCAGTTCTTC
TRBV5-5	-	TRBJ2-1	-	CASSTTRGSPNSYNEQFF	TGTGCCAGCAGCACGACTAGAGGTTCCCCTAACTCCTACAATGAGCAGTTCTTC
TRBV6-5	-	TRBJ1-1	TRBD1	CASSYGQANTEAFF	TGTGCCAGCAGTTACGGACAGGCGAACACTGAAGCTTTCTTT
TRBV7-8	-	TRBJ1-6	TRBD1	CASSAGQGINSPLHF	TGTGCCAGCAGCGCAGGACAGGGAATTAATTCACCCCTCCACTTT
TRBV9	-	TRBJ1-2	-	CASSVDSNYGYTF	TGTGCCAGCAGCGTAGACAGTAACTATGGCTACACCTTC
TRBV27	-	TRBJ2-7	-	CASSHRPGDYEQYF	TGTGCCAGCAGTCACCGTCCCGGGGACTACGAGCAGTACTTC
TRBV18	-	TRBJ2-2	-	CASSLRTPPNTGELFF	TGTGCCAGCTCACTCAGGACACCCCCGAACACCGGGGAGCTGTTTTTT
TRBV7-9	-	TRBJ2-3	TRBD2	CASSRTSGRDSTDTQYF	TGTGCCAGCAGCCGGACTAGCGGGAGGGATAGCACAGATACGCAGTATTTT
TRBV5-4	-	TRBJ1-4	-	CASSLGSAGSLNEKLFF	TGTGCCAGCAGCTTGGGATCCGCGGGAAGCTTGAATGAAAAACTGTTTTTT
TRBV7-2	-	TRBJ1-4	-	CASSVRGARGNEKLFF	TGTGCCAGCAGCGTAAGAGGTGCTCGGGGTAATGAAAAACTGTTTTTT
TRBV30	-	TRBJ2-1	TRBD2	CAWSLSGRYNEQFF	TGTGCCTGGAGTTTAAGCGGGAGATACAATGAGCAGTTCTTC
TRBV30	once	TRBJ2-5	TRBD1	CAWSGGDSQETQYF	TGTGCCTGGAGTGGAGGGGACAGCCAAGAGACCCAGTACTTC
TRBV30	-	TRBJ2-6	TRBD1	CAWRDRGQGAFSGANVLTF	TGTGCCTGGAGGGACAGGGGACAGGGGGCTTTCTCTGGGGCCAACGTCCTGACTTTC
TRBV29-1	-	TRBJ1-5	TRBD1	CSVSGTDQPQHF	TGCAGCGTCTCCGGGACAGATCAGCCCCAGCATTTT
TRBV28	-	TRBJ1-2	-	CASSSRPGALVGYTF	TGTGCCAGCAGTTCGCGACCAGGGGCATTGGTTGGCTACACCTTC
TRBV2	-	TRBJ1-2	-	CASSSGTNYGYTF	TGTGCCAGCAGTTCCGGGACTAACTATGGCTACACCTTC
TRBV6-1	-	TRBJ2-3	-	CASSEGADTDTQYF	TGTGCCAGCAGTGAAGGAGCGGACACAGATACGCAGTATTTT
TRBV28	once	TRBJ1-1	-	CASSSERGGRSGAFF	TGTGCCAGCAGTTCGGAGAGGGGGGGAAGGTCTGGAGCTTTCTTT
TRBV28	-	TRBJ2-1	-	CASSPIRFYNEQFF	TGTGCCAGCAGTCCTATACGATTCTACAATGAGCAGTTCTTC
TRBV20-1	-	TRBJ1-5	-	CSASPGRNQPQHF	TGCAGTGCTAGTCCAGGGCGCAATCAGCCCCAGCATTTT
TRBV19	once	TRBJ2-3	-	CASSIGQGVDTQYF	TGTGCCAGTAGTATAGGGCAGGGTGTAGATACGCAGTATTTT
TRBV6-6	few	TRBJ2-1	TRBD2	CASSLESGTYNEQFF	TGTGCCAGCAGCCTCGAAAGCGGGACCTACAATGAGCAGTTCTTC
TRBV5-1	once	TRBJ1-1	-	CASSLEAQGQGTEAFF	TGCGCCAGCAGCTTGGAAGCCCAGGGCCAGGGAACTGAAGCTTTCTTT
TRBV10-3	few	TRBJ1-1	TRBD1	CAISESGTDMNTEAFF	TGTGCCATCAGTGAGTCAGGGACAGACATGAACACTGAAGCTTTCTTT
TRBV5-4	-	TRBJ1-1	-	CASSFEPTQNTEAFF	TGTGCCAGCAGCTTCGAACCGACACAGAACACTGAAGCTTTCTTT
TRBV19	-	TRBJ1-2	-	CATGGLLGGYTF	TGTGCCACCGGAGGGCTCCTGGGCGGCTACACCTTC